What follows is one T cell receptor beta chain and its context. What antigen it recognizes has not been identified. Within one base of it there is no much larger clone, and no base qualities were kept. The entry originates in a study of CD8 T cells in Susac syndrome (dated by TCRdb to between 2017 and 2020). Background for the entire study: Among the sequenced Susac syndrome patients, about 6 had clinically active disease and about eight were in clinical remission. Susac syndrome patients were therapy-naive, on corticosteroids (some also receiving IVIg), or on IVIg alone at blood withdrawal. The study used repertoire sequencing to test whether antigen drove CD8+ T cell activation and differentiation in Susac syndrome. Overall results and qualifications from the work: The CD4+ T cell repertoire of patients with Susac syndrome showed no detectable clonal expansion. The TCR sequencing and HLA analysis was acknowledged to have included a relatively small number of individuals.

CDR1 and CDR2, looked up from the germline V gene (reference sequence), are SEHNR and FQNEAQ. At the junction V is shortened by 6 bases and J by 8 bases, with 22 bases in between. From the cysteine up to the phenylalanine, the CDR3 has a length of 15 residues. Here the CDR3 DNA is all that survives: 45 bases in frame from base 1. RNA was extracted with the RNeasy kit and roughly 0.45 to 1 ug was reverse transcribed using random hexamers. The immunoSEQ multiplex PCR assay, which covers 54 Vbeta and 13 Jbeta segments, was used to amplify TCR beta CDR3 regions. PCR amplification bias was corrected using a synthetic template baseline for primer optimization and computational correction. Concerning the study's data processing: Reads were annotated to V, D and J genes per IMGT and analyzed with immunoSEQ Analyzer, keeping only productive sequences. Clonality was computed as one minus Shannon entropy normalized by log2 of the number of productive unique sequences. For each patient and control, public and private clones were evaluated within the 100 most prevalent clones. Clones were defined as Susac-specific if absent from the healthy and MS cohorts, from 1052 published viral clones and from other ImmuneACCESS disease sequences. TCRdb handled the public reads itself, with Q25 trimming in fastp and clone calling in MiXCR, and kept productive beta chains. Rows with one shared CDR3 protein collapse into an entry with the most common genes and DNA. For this entry, the V and J calls and clone size follow TCRdb and not the study's own pipeline. The sample includes just under 95,000 distinct CDR3 sequences, with around 94% observed a single time. The biggest ten clones account for over 0.3% of the sample.

High-throughput TCR beta sequencing profiled peripheral blood CD8+ and CD4+ T cells from healthy donors, Susac syndrome patients and multiple sclerosis patients. Susac syndrome patients met recently defined diagnostic criteria for definite or probable disease. Bulk CD8+ and CD4+ T cells were purified by magnetic negative isolation, whereas CD8+ TEMRA cells were enriched by FACS. Blood was drawn into EDTA tubes, processed within 24 hours, and PBMCs were isolated by density gradient centrifugation. PBMCs intended for TCR sequencing were cryopreserved in liquid nitrogen and were subsequently thawed in a 37 degrees C water bath. The sorted or isolated CD4+, CD8+ and CD8+ TEMRA cells reached a purity of at least 90%.

The receptor chain draws on TRBV7-9 and TRBJ1-2; the D gene is perhaps TRBD1, on 6 matching bases. Material for sequencing was CD4+ T cells from PBMCs. The sequence was collected from a human donor with Susac syndrome. The nucleotides read TGTGCCAGCAGGACTAGGGCGACAGGCCTAGGGGGCTACACCTTC. Its protein reads: CASRTRATGLGGYTF.